This T cell receptor (beta chain) stems from a study of T cell changes during pregnancy in multiple sclerosis. Produced via immunoSEQ multiplex PCR; TCRdb's table is partial and in-frame only. The sample lists about 73,000 clones, roughly 92% occurring once. CDR1 and CDR2 (germline): LGHNA, YNFKEQ. Trimming shortened V by 2 bases and J by 4 bases, and 11 bases separated the two germline ends. This CDR3 region has 15 residues. The sequenced sample was peripheral blood, obtained in the third trimester of pregnancy. This clonotype originated in a female donor in good health, enrolled as a control in a pregnancy study. This sequence joins TRBV4-2 and TRBJ2-2, with D maybe TRBD2 (5 bases). As DNA, the CDR3 is TGTGCCAGCAGCCAAATAGGAGAGGGCACCGGGGAGCTGTTTTTT. Translating gives CASSQIGEGTGELFF.